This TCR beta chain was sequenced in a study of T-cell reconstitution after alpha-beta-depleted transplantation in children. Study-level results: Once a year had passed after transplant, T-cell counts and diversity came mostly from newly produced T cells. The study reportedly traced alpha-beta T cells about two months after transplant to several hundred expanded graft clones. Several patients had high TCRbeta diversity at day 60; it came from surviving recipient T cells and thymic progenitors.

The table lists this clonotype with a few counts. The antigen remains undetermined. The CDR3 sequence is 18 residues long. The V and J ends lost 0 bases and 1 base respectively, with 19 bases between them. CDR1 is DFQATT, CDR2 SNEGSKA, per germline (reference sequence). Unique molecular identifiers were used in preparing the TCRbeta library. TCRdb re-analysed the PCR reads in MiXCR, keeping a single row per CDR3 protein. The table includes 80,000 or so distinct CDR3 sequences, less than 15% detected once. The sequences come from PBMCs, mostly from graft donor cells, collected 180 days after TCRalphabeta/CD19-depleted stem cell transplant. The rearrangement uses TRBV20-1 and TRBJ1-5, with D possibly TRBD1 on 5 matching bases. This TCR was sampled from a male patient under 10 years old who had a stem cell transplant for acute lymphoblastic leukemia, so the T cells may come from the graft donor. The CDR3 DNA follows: TGCAGTGCTAGAGATTACTACGGGCAGGGAAGGAGCAATCAGCCCCAGCATTTT. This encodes CSARDYYGQGRSNQPQHF.